Sequencing of this TCR beta chain was carried out in a study of T cell changes during pregnancy in multiple sclerosis. Trimming stripped 2 bases from V and 7 bases from J, with 16 bases between. Germline assignment: CDR1 SGHRS and CDR2 YFSETQ. The CDR3 totals 15 residues. The assay was immunoSEQ multiplex PCR, and TCRdb's table has in-frame clones only and misses some. This table has tens of thousands of clones, 90% to 95% appearing once. The receptor comes from a female donor in good health, enrolled as a control in a pregnancy study. Sequences were derived from peripheral blood, sampled in the second trimester of pregnancy. The V and J genes are TRBV5-1 and TRBJ2-1, with a weak D call TRBD2 (6 bases). As DNA, the CDR3 is TGCGCCAGCAGCTTAGACTCGGGGCGGGAAAATGAGCAGTTCTTC. It codes for CASSLDSGRENEQFF.